This TCR beta chain was observed in a study of CD4 T cells in relation to SARS-CoV-2 and coronaviruses. The unexposed donors gave CD4+ T cells in about 2011-2018, prior to COVID-19. The cells were cultured for 10 days before CD4+ T cells were isolated. As for this clone: Antigen unknown.

This CDR3 region has 18 residues. V was pared by 3 bases and J by 2 bases, with 5 bases of the junction left unmatched. Germline CDR1 is SGHRS and CDR2 is YFSETQ. Some clones are missing from TCRdb's copy, which holds only in-frame ones; the method was immunoSEQ multiplex PCR. The profile shows 32,000 or so clones, roughly 72% of them singletons. This chain connects TRBV5-1 to TRBJ2-1; 16 nucleotides match TRBD2. The sequenced material came from CD4+ T cells from PBMCs, cultured in vitro. This receptor was taken from a human donor in good health. The CDR3, as DNA: TGCGCCAGCAGCTCGGGACTAGCGGGAGGGGGGGCCTACAATGAGCAGTTCTTC. Its translation: CASSSGLAGGGAYNEQFF.